The T cell receptor beta chain described here comes from a study of cytotoxic CD8 clonotypes in ibrutinib-treated CLL. As for the study in general: For this cohort, patients were ten to twelve relapsed/refractory and some 15 treatment-naive, while roughly 17 were IGHV unmutated.

Trimming took 2 bases from V and 4 from J, leaving 6 bases between them. CDR3 size: 11 residues. Germline V gene lookup returns CDR1 GTSNPN and CDR2 SVGIG (reference sequence). Study observations and caveats: Treatment saw public clonotypes, which were uncommon, either contract or stay stable. Clonality at baseline surpassed age-matched healthy donors and tracked circulating CD8+ T-cell counts. Timing of sampling differed between sustained-remission and progressing patients.

TCRdb's table, derived via immunoSEQ multiplex PCR, lists solely in-frame clones and lacks some. The sample lists about 140,000 clones, approximately 80% occurring once. Note on this clone: Its specificity is unknown.

The chain links TRBV30 to TRBJ2-7; D gene uncertain. The sequence was obtained from a human donor with chronic lymphocytic leukemia. The material was PBMCs, obtained after 12 months of ibrutinib treatment. CDR3 DNA sequence: TGTGCCTGGAGTAAAGGGTACGAGCAGTACTTC. Protein sequence: CAWSKGYEQYF. The complete variable domain, with remaining parts taken from reference TRBV30 and TRBJ2-7, reads SQTIHQWPATLVQPVGSPLSLECTVEGTSNPNLYWYRQAAGRGLQLLFYSVGIGQISSEVPQNLSASRPQDRQFILSSKKLLLSDSGFYLCAWSKGYEQYFGPGTRLTVT.